The present entry profiles one TCR beta chain with its context. This entry comes from a study of blood T cell repertoires in COVID-19. With 4 bases clipped from V and 3 bases from J, the junction kept 4 bases outside the gene matches. Per the germline V gene, CDR1 is MNHEY and CDR2 is SVGAGI. This CDR3 region has 15 residues. The repertoire was sequenced with immunoSEQ multiplex PCR; TCRdb's copy has only in-frame clones and lacks some. The sample contains about 170,000 clones, about 83% of which appear only once. The V gene is TRBV6-5, the J gene TRBJ1-4; 8 positions match TRBD1. Input material: peripheral blood. The source of this sequence is a man aged 18 to 30 with active or convalescent COVID-19. CDR3 bases: TGTGCCAGCAGTTGGACAGGGATGGCTAATGAAAAACTGTTTTTT. Its translation is CASSWTGMANEKLFF.